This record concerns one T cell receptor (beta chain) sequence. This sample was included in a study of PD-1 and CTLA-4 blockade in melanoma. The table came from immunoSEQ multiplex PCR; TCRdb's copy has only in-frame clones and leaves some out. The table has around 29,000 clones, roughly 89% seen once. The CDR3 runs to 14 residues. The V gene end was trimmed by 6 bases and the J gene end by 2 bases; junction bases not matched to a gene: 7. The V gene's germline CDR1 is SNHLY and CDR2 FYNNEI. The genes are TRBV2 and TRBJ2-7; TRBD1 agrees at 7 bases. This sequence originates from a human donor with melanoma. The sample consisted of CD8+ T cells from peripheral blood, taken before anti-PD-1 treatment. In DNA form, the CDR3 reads TGTGCCAGCAGACTACAGGGGTTCCCCTACGAGCAGTACTTC. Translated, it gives CASRLQGFPYEQYF.